The 9 T cell receptor beta chains below all came from one sample that was sequenced in a study of control samples from healthy donors and cancer patients. The method was immunoSEQ multiplex PCR; TCRdb's version includes in-frame clones alone and lacks a portion of them. This sample has roughly 130,000 clones; approximately 89% occur once, and the top ten carry roughly 8.7%. The sample taken for sequencing was blood. Every receptor here comes from a man aged 18 to 30 in good health.

This chain uses TRBV30 with TRBJ1-2; D call uncertain. From germline, CDR1 is GTSNPN and CDR2 SVGIG (reference sequence). The CDR3 sequence is 11 residues long. The V end was cut by 0 bases, the J end by 8 bases, with 7 bases between. CDR3 DNA: TGTGCCTGGAGTGTACTACCCGGCTACACCTTC. Translated: CAWSVLPGYTF.

The V call is TRBV2, the J call TRBJ1-1; possibly TRBD1 for D (5 bases). Per the germline V gene, CDR1 is SNHLY and CDR2 is FYNNEI. This CDR3 is built from 13 residues. Trimming shortened V by 4 bases and J by 1 base, and 7 bases separated the two germline ends. CDR3 in DNA: TGTGCCAGCAGTGGGGGGGGGAACACTGAAGCTTTCTTT. Amino acid sequence: CASSGGGNTEAFF.

DNA of the CDR3: TGCGCCAGCAGCCTGGGACACACTAACACCGGGGAGCTGTTTTTT. Its protein product is CASSLGHTNTGELFF. This chain links TRBV5-1 with TRBJ2-2; a weak D match, TRBD1 (6 bases). V gave up 4 bases and J gave up 2 bases, with 12 bases separating them. This CDR3 is built from 15 residues. The germline V gene encodes CDR1 SGHRS and CDR2 YFSETQ.

V usage is TRBV19 and J usage is TRBJ1-5; 8 bases line up with TRBD1. The CDR3 extends over 16 amino acids. V shed 0 bases, J shed 7 bases, and the junction held 8 bases outside the gene matches. Germline V gene sequence: CDR1 LNHDA, CDR2 SQIVND (reference sequence). The CDR3 protein is CASSIDWQGALQPQHF. CDR3 DNA sequence: TGTGCCAGTAGTATAGATTGGCAGGGGGCTCTCCAGCCCCAGCATTTT.

This sequence joins TRBV7-3 and TRBJ2-3, with D tentatively TRBD2 (7 bases). Germline CDR1 and CDR2: SGHTA and FQGTGA. The CDR3 runs 16 residues. V gave up 1 base and J gave up 1 base, with 12 bases separating them. CDR3 protein: CASSLNGGAGTDTQYF. Here the CDR3 DNA reads TGTGCCAGCAGCTTAAATGGGGGGGCGGGCACAGATACGCAGTATTTT.

The chain is built from TRBV27 and TRBJ2-5; D may correspond to TRBD1 or TRBD2 (5 bases each). Germline V gene sequence: CDR1 MNHEY, CDR2 SMNVEV (reference sequence). The CDR3 runs to 15 residues. Trimming stripped 6 bases from V and 0 bases from J, with 14 bases between. DNA of the CDR3: TGTGCCAGCAGCACCGGGACCGCGTACCAAGAGACCCAGTACTTC. Translating gives CASSTGTAYQETQYF.

V and J are TRBV4-1 and TRBJ1-1; tentatively, D is TRBD1 (5 bases). In germline, CDR1 is MGHRA, CDR2 YSYEKL. The CDR3 length is 14 residues. Trimming left V 1 base short and J 3 bases short, with 9 bases between. CDR3 nucleotide sequence: TGCGCCAGCAGCCAAGCGGGGGGAGACACTGAAGCTTTCTTT. It codes for CASSQAGGDTEAFF.

This chain connects TRBV28 to TRBJ2-3; no reliable D call. Germline CDR1 and CDR2: MDHEN and SYDVKM. The CDR3 is 14 amino acids. Deletions cut 2 bases from V and 4 bases from J, with 10 bases between. The CDR3 loop reads CASSLRLGPDTQYF. The CDR3 DNA sequence: TGTGCCAGCAGTTTAAGGCTAGGCCCAGATACGCAGTATTTT. The variable domain in full, with the rest retrieved from reference TRBV28 and TRBJ2-3, is DVKVTQSSRYLVKRTGEKVFLECVQDMDHENMFWYRQDPGLGLRLIYFSYDVKMKEKGDIPEGYSVSREKKERFSLILESASTNQTSMYLCASSLRLGPDTQYFGPGTRLTVL.

V gene TRBV30 combines with J gene TRBJ1-2, with D unresolved. Germline CDR1 reads GTSNPN; CDR2 reads SVGIG (reference sequence). V shed 2 bases and J shed 3 bases, with 13 bases lying between them. The CDR3 covers 14 residues. The CDR3 loop reads CAWSPTGLDYGYTF. The CDR3 DNA sequence: TGTGCCTGGAGTCCCACCGGACTCGACTATGGCTACACCTTC.